The 3 T cell receptor beta chains presented below share a single source sample, sequenced in a study of blood T cell repertoires in COVID-19. TCRdb keeps only in-frame clones here, not all; method: immunoSEQ multiplex PCR. This sample yields fewer than 70,000 clones, of which more than 65% are seen a single time; around 5.4% belongs to the top ten. Sequencing input: peripheral blood. The receptors derive from a woman aged 55-69 years with acute or convalescent COVID-19.

The chain recombines TRBV9 with TRBJ1-3; D is unclear. V was cut by 0 bases and J by 4 bases, with 11 bases left in between. The CDR3 runs to 15 residues. Germline assignment: CDR1 SGDLS and CDR2 YYNGEE. The CDR3 protein is CASSVGVNGGNTIYF. The CDR3 nucleotides are TGTGCCAGCAGCGTAGGGGTGAACGGGGGAAACACCATATATTTT. The full variable domain, its missing parts supplied by reference TRBV9 and TRBJ1-3, is DSGVTQTPKHLITATGQRVTLRCSPRSGDLSVYWYQQSLDQGLQFLIQYYNGEERAKGNILERFSAQQFPDLHSELNLSSLELGDSALYFCASSVGVNGGNTIYFGEGSWLTVV.

The V call is TRBV19, the J call TRBJ2-2; 14 nucleotides line up with TRBD2. This CDR3 is 17 amino acids long. Germline CDR1 reads LNHDA; CDR2 reads SQIVND (reference sequence). J lost 1 base, V lost 11 bases, and 9 bases had no gene match. The CDR3 DNA is TGTGCCGTCCAAGGGACTAGCGGGGGACAGAACACCGGGGAGCTGTTTTTT. This translates into CAVQGTSGGQNTGELFF.

This chain links TRBV3-1 (or the pseudogene TRBV3-2) with TRBJ2-3; TRBD1 agrees at 8 bases. CDR3 length equals 15 residues. The germline gives CDR1 LGHDT, CDR2 YNNKEL (reference sequence). The J segment lost 6 bases and the V segment lost 0 bases, leaving 5 bases of the junction unmatched. The CDR3 is CASSQDRGREDTQYF. The CDR3 DNA follows: TGTGCCAGCAGCCAAGACAGGGGGCGCGAGGATACGCAGTATTTT.